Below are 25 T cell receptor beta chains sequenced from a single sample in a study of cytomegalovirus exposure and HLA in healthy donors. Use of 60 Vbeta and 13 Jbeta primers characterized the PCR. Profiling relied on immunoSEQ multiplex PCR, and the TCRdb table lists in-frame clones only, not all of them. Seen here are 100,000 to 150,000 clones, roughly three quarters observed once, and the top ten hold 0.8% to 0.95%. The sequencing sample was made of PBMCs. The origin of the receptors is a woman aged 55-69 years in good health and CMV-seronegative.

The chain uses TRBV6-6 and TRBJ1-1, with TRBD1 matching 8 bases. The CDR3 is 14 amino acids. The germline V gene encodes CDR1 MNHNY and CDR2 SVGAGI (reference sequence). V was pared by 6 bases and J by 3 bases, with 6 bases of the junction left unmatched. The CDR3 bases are TGTGCCAGCAGCCGACAGGGGCGATACACTGAAGCTTTCTTT. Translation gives CASSRQGRYTEAFF.

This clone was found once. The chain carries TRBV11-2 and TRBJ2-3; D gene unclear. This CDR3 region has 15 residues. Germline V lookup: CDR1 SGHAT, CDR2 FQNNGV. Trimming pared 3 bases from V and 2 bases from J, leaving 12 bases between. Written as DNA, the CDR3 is TGTGCCAGCAGCTTCCCACAGACCATCACAGATACGCAGTATTTT. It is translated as CASSFPQTITDTQYF.

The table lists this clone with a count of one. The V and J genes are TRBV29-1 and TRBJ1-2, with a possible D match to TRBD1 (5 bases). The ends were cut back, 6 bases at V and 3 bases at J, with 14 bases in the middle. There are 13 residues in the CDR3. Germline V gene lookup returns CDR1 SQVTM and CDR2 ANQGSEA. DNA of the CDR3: TGCAGCGTGGTGGGGGGTAGGGACTATGGCTACACCTTC. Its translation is CSVVGGRDYGYTF.

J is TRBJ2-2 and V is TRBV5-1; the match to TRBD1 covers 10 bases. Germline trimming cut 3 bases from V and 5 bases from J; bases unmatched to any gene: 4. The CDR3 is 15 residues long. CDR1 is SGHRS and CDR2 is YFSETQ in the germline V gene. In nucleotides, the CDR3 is TGCGCCAGCAGCTGGGGACAGGGGCGAACCGGGGAGCTGTTTTTT. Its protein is CASSWGQGRTGELFF.

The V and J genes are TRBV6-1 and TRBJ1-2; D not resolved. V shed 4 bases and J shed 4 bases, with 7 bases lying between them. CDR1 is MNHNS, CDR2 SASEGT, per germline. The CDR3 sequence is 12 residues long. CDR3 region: CASSAVVYGYTF. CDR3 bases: TGTGCCAGCAGTGCGGTGGTCTATGGCTACACCTTC.

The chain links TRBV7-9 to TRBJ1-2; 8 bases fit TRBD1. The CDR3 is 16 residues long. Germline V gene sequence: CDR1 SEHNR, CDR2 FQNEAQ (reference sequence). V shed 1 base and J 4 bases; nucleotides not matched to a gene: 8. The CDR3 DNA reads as TGTGCCAGCAGCTTAGGAGCCAGGGGGCTTGGCTATGGCTACACCTTC. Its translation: CASSLGARGLGYGYTF.

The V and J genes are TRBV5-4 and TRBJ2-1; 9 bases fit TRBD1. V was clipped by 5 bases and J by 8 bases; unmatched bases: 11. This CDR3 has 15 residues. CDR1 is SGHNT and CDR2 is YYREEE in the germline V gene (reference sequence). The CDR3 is CASRPGQGSPHEQFF. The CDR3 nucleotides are TGTGCCAGCAGGCCGGGACAGGGTTCCCCCCATGAGCAGTTCTTC.

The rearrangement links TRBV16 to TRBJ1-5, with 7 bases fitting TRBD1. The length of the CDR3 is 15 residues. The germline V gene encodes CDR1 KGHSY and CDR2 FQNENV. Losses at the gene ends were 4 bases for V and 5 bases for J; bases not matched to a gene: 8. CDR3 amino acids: CASSLRGTADQPQHF. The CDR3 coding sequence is TGTGCCAGCAGCCTACGGGGGACAGCTGATCAGCCCCAGCATTTT.

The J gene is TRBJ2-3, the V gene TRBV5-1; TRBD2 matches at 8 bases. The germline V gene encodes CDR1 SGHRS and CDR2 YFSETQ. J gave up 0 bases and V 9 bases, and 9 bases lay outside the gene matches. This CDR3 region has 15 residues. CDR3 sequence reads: CATREGTSSTDTQYF. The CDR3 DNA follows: TGCGCCACCCGGGAGGGAACCTCTAGCACAGATACGCAGTATTTT.

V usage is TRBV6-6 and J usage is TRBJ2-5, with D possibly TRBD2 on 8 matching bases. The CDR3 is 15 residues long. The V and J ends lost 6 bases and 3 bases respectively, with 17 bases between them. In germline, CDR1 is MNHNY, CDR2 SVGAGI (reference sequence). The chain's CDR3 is CASRPGTAGEETQYF. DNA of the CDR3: TGTGCCAGCAGGCCCGGGACAGCGGGGGAAGAGACCCAGTACTTC.

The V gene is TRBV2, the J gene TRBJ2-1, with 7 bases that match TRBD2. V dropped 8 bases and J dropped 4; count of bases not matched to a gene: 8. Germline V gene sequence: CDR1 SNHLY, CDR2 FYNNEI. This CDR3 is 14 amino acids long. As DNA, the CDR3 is TGTGCCAGCCTCAGAGGAGCGGGATACAATGAGCAGTTCTTC. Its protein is CASLRGAGYNEQFF.

This chain's CDR3 is CASSLAGGTYNEQFF. Here the CDR3 DNA reads TGTGCCAGCAGTCTAGCGGGAGGGACCTACAATGAGCAGTTCTTC. The rearrangement uses TRBV6-5 and TRBJ2-1, with 12 positions matching TRBD2. The CDR3 runs 15 residues. Trimming cost V 5 bases and J 2 bases; bases outside gene matches: 1. CDR1 MNHEY and CDR2 SVGAGI come from the germline V gene.

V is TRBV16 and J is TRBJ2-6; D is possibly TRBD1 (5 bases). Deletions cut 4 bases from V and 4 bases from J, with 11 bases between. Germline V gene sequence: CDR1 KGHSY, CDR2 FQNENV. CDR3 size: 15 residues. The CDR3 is CASSREQAGANVLTF. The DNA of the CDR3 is TGTGCCAGCAGCCGAGAACAGGCCGGGGCCAACGTCCTGACTTTC. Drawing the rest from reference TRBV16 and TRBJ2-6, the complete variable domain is GEEVAQTPKHLVRGEGQKAKLYCAPIKGHSYVFWYQQVLKNEFKFLISFQNENVFDETGMPKERFSAKCLPNSPCSLEIQATKLEDSAVYFCASSREQAGANVLTFGAGSRLTVL.

The CDR3 region is CSVEDPKGSGGYNEQFF. The CDR3 DNA is TGCAGCGTTGAAGATCCTAAGGGTAGCGGGGGGTACAATGAGCAGTTCTTC. The rearrangement joins TRBV29-1 to TRBJ2-1; 10 positions match TRBD2. The CDR3 runs 17 residues. Germline V gene sequence: CDR1 SQVTM, CDR2 ANQGSEA. The V and J ends lost 0 bases and 4 bases, in that order; junction bases with no gene match: 9.

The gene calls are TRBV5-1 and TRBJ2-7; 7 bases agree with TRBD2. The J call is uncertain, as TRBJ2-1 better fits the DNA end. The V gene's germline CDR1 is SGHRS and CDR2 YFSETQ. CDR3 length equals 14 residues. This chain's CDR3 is CASKKVSGINEQFF. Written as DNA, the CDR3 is TGCGCCAGCAAGAAGGTAAGCGGGATCAATGAGCAGTTCTTC.

The CDR3 reads CASSLEGTSGGIKQYF. The CDR3 bases are TGCGCCAGCAGCTTGGAGGGGACTAGCGGGGGGATCAAGCAGTACTTC. The chain carries TRBV5-1 and TRBJ2-7, with 15 bases matching TRBD2. The CDR3 consists of 16 residues. J gave up 8 bases and V 0 bases, and 6 bases lay outside the gene matches. The germline V gene encodes CDR1 SGHRS and CDR2 YFSETQ.

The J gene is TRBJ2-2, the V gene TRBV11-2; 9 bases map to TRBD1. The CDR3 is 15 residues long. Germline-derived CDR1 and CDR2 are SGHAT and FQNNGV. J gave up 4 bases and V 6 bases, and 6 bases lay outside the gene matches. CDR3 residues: CASSPDRGGTGELFF. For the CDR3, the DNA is TGTGCCAGCAGTCCGGACAGGGGAGGCACCGGGGAGCTGTTTTTT.

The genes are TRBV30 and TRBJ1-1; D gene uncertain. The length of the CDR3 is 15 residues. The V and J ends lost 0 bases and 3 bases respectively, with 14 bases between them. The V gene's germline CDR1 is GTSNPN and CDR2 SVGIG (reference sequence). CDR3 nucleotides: TGTGCCTGGAGTGTACTTACTTACGGGGACACTGAAGCTTTCTTT. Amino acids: CAWSVLTYGDTEAFF.

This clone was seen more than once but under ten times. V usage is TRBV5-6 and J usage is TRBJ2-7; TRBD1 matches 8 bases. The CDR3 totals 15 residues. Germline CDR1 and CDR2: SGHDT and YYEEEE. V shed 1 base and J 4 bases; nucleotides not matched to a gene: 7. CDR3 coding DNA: TGTGCCAGCAGCTTGAAGGACAGGGAGAGGTACGAGCAGTACTTC. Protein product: CASSLKDRERYEQYF. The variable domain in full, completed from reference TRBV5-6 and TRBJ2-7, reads DAGVTQSPTHLIKTRGQQVTLRCSPKSGHDTVSWYQQALGQGPQFIFQYYEEEERQRGNFPDRFSGHQFPNYSSELNVNALLLGDSALYLCASSLKDRERYEQYFGPGTRLTVT.

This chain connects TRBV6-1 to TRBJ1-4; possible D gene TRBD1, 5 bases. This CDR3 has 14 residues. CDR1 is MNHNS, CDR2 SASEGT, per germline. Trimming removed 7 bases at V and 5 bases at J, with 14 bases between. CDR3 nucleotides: TGTGCCAGCATGGGGCGCACCTACAATGAAAAACTGTTTTTT. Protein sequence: CASMGRTYNEKLFF.

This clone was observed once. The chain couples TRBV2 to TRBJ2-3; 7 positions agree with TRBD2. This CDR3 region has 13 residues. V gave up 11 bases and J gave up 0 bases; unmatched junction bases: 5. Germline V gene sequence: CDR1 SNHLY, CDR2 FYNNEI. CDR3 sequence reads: CAGRTSSTDTQYF. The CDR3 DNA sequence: TGTGCCGGACGGACTAGTAGCACAGATACGCAGTATTTT.

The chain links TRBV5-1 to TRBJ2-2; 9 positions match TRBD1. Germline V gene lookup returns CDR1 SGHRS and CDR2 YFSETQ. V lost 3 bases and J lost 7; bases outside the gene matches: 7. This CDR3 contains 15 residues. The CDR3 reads CASSSGQGRVGELFF. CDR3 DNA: TGCGCCAGCAGCTCAGGACAGGGGAGGGTCGGGGAGCTGTTTTTT.

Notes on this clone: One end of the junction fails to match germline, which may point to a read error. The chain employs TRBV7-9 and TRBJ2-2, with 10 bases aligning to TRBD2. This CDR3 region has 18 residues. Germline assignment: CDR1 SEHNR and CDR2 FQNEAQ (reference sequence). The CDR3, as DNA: TGTTCCAGCAGCTTAAGCGGGAGGGCGACCGTTAACACCGGGGAGCTGTTTTTT. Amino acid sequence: CSSSLSGRATVNTGELFF.

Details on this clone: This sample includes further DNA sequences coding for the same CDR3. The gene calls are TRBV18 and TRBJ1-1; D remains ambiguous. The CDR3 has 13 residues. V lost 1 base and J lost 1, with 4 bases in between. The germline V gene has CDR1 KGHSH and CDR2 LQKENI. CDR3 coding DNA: TGTGCCAGCTCACCACTGAGGAACACTGAAGCTTTCTTT. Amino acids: CASSPLRNTEAFF.

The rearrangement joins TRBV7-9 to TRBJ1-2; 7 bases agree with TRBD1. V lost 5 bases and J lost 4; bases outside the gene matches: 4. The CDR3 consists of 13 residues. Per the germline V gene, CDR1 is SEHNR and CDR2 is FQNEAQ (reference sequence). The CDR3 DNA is TGTGCCAGCAGCCGAGACAGGGTCTATGGCTACACCTTC. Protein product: CASSRDRVYGYTF.